The rows below give T cell receptor beta chains drawn from one sample of a study of CD8 T cells in Susac syndrome. TCRdb used MiXCR to reprocess the immunoSEQ multiplex PCR reads, holding one entry per CDR3 protein. Found here are about 130,000 distinct CDR3 sequences, 90% to 95% of them singletons; the top ten hold roughly 0.087%. Sequencing used CD4+ T cells from PBMCs. The origin of the receptors is a human donor in good health. CDR3s include the opening cysteine and the closing phenylalanine or tryptophan. The order of the fields is clone size, V gene, D gene, CDR3 length, J gene, CDR3 DNA, CDR3 protein. The D gene is left open where the match is weak. The size of a clone is reported for some rows only, either as once, few or many, or as a class for expanded clones.

NA	TRBV20-1	TRBD1	15	TRBJ2-4	TGCAGTGCTAGACGGGACAGGGGGGCGTTGGACATTCAGTACTTC	CSARRDRGALDIQYF
NA	TRBV27	NA	13	TRBJ1-1	TGTGCCAGCAGTTTCCTCGGTGGCACTGAAGCTTTCTTT	CASSFLGGTEAFF
NA	TRBV7-2	NA	14	TRBJ2-1	TGTGCCAGCACCCAAGGGGGAGAGCAGGGTGAGCAGTTCTTC	CASTQGGEQGEQFF
NA	TRBV3-1	NA	17	TRBJ2-2	TGTGCCAGCAGCCAAGATTTGGGGGCAATCTACACCGGGGAGCTGTTTTTT	CASSQDLGAIYTGELFF
NA	TRBV20-1	NA	14	TRBJ1-2	TGCAGTGCTAGAGAGAGGGGATTGGACTATGGCTACACCTTC	CSARERGLDYGYTF
NA	TRBV2	TRBD1	14	TRBJ2-7	TGTGCCAGCAGGACGGACAGGGGCGGGTACGAGCAGTACTTC	CASRTDRGGYEQYF
once	TRBV24-1	NA	16	TRBJ2-6	TGTGCCACCAGTGATTCTACAGGGCCGGGGGCCAACGTCCTGACTTTC	CATSDSTGPGANVLTF
NA	TRBV5-1	NA	13	TRBJ2-5	TGCGCCAGCAGCGTAGGCGCTGAAGAGACCCAGTACTTC	CASSVGAEETQYF
NA	TRBV7-2	NA	16	TRBJ2-2	TGTGCCAGCAGCTTCTTCGGCGGGACCGACACCGGGGAGCTGTTTTTT	CASSFFGGTDTGELFF
NA	TRBV21-1	NA	14	TRBJ2-7	TGTGCCAGCAGCAAAGCGGGCTTTTTTTCCGAGCAGTACTTC	CASSKAGFFSEQYF
NA	TRBV9	TRBD1	16	TRBJ2-2	TGTGCCAGCAGCCCCCGGACAGGGGGAAACACCGGGGAGCTGTTTTTT	CASSPRTGGNTGELFF
NA	TRBV3-1	TRBD2	16	TRBJ2-1	TGTGCCAGCAGCCCCGTTTTAGCGGGAGGTCTGAATGAGCAGTTCTTC	CASSPVLAGGLNEQFF
once	TRBV20-1	NA	14	TRBJ1-2	TGCAGTGCTAGAGATCCACAGGGCCTCTATGGCTACACCTTC	CSARDPQGLYGYTF
NA	TRBV5-1	NA	13	TRBJ2-1	TGCGCCAGCAGCTTGGGGACTACTAATGAGCAGTTCTTC	CASSLGTTNEQFF
NA	TRBV20-1	TRBD2	16	TRBJ2-2	TGCAGTGCTAGAGATATGCTAGCGGGAGCAAACGGGGAGCTGTTTTTT	CSARDMLAGANGELFF
NA	TRBV5-6	NA	11	TRBJ1-2	TGTGCCAGCAGCTCGGATTATGGCTACACCTTC	CASSSDYGYTF
once	TRBV24-1	NA	17	TRBJ2-6	TGTGCCACCAGTGATTCGAAGACAGGCGGTGGGGCCAACGTCCTGACTTTC	CATSDSKTGGGANVLTF
NA	TRBV27	NA	15	TRBJ1-1	TGTGCCAGCAGTTTATTCTGGCAGGGAAACACTGAAGCTTTCTTT	CASSLFWQGNTEAFF
NA	TRBV6-5	TRBD2	16	TRBJ2-1	TGTGCCAGCAGTTTCGGACTAGCGATCTGGTACAATGAGCAGTTCTTC	CASSFGLAIWYNEQFF
NA	TRBV20-1	NA	11	TRBJ2-5	TGCAGTGCTAGTATCCAAGAGACCCAGTACTTC	CSASIQETQYF
NA	TRBV4-3	TRBD1	16	TRBJ2-7	TGCGCCAGCAGCCAAGCCGGGACAGGGCGCTCCTACGAGCAGTACTTC	CASSQAGTGRSYEQYF
NA	TRBV12-5	NA	18	TRBJ1-3	TGTGCTAGTGGTCTCTCGACAGGAATTTATAATTCTGGAAACACCATATATTTT	CASGLSTGIYNSGNTIYF